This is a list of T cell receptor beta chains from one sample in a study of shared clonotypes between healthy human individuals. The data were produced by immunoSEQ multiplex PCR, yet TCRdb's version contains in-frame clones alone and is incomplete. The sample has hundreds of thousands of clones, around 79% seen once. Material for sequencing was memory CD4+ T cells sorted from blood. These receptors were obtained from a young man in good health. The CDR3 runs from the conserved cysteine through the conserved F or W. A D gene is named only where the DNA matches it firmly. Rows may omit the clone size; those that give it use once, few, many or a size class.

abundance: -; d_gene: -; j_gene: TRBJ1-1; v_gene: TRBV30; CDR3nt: TGTGCCTCCTCTCGCAGGGGCGCGAACACTGAAGCTTTCTTT; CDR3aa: CASSRRGANTEAFF
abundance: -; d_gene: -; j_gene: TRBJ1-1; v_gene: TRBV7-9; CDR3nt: TGTGCCAGCGGGTCGGTTAACACTGAAGCTTTCTTT; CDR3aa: CASGSVNTEAFF
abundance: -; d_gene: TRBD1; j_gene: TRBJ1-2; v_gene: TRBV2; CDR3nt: TGTGCCAGCAGTGAGGGACAGGACTATGGCTACACCTTC; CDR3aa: CASSEGQDYGYTF
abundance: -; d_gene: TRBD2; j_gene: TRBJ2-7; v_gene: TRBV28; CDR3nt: TGTGCCAGCAGTCCTCCGACTAGCGGCGCGGCAGAGCAGTACTTC; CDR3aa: CASSPPTSGAAEQYF
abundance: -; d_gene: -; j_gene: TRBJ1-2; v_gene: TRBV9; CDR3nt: TGTGCCAGCAGCCCAATGAAGGGCTCCTATGGCTACACCTTC; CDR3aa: CASSPMKGSYGYTF
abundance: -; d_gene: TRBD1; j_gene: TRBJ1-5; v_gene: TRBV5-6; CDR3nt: TGTGCCAGCACCACATCCGACAGGGGTGGACAGCCCCAGCATTTT; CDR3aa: CASTTSDRGGQPQHF
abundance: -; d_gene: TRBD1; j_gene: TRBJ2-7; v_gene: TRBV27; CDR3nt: TGTGCCAGCAGTTTGCGGACAGGGGGGGACGAGCAGTACTTC; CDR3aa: CASSLRTGGDEQYF
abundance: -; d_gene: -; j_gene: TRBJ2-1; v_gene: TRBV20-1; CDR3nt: TGCAGTGCTAGAGCCCGCAATGAGCAGTTCTTC; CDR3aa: CSARARNEQFF
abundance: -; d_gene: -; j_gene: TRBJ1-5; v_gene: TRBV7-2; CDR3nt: TGTGCCAGCAGCTACCTAACAGGTCGGGATCAGCCCCAGCATTTT; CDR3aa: CASSYLTGRDQPQHF
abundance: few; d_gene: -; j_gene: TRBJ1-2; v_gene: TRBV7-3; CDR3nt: TGTGCCAGCAGCTTTGGTAACGGGGGCACCGGCTATGGCTACACCTTC; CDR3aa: CASSFGNGGTGYGYTF
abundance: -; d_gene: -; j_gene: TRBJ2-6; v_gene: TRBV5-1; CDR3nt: TGCGCCAGCAGCCACACATCAGGGGCTGGGGCCAACGTCCTGACTTTC; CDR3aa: CASSHTSGAGANVLTF
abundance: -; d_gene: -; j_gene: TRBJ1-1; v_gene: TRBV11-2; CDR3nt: TGTGCCAGCAGCTTAGATCTGGCGAACACTGAAGCTTTCTTT; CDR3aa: CASSLDLANTEAFF
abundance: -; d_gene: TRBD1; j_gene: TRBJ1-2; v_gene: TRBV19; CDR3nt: TGTGCCAGTAGTACGGGACAGGCCTATAACTATGGCTACACCTTC; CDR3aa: CASSTGQAYNYGYTF
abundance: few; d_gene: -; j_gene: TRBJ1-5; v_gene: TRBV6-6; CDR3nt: TGTGCCAGCAGACTTGACGGAGCAAGCAATCAGCCCCAGCATTTT; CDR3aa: CASRLDGASNQPQHF
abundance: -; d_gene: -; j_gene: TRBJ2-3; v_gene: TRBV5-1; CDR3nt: TGCGCCAGCAGCTTAGGACAGCGGCCTAGCACAGATACGCAGTATTTT; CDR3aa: CASSLGQRPSTDTQYF
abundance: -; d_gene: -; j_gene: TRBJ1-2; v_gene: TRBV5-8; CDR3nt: TGTGCCAGCAGCGTACGGGGGTATGGCTACACCTTC; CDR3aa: CASSVRGYGYTF
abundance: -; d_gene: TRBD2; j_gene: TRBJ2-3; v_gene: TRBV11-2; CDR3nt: TGTGCCAGCAGCTCCGGGGTAGCGGGGTCTAGCACAGATACGCAGTATTTT; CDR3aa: CASSSGVAGSSTDTQYF
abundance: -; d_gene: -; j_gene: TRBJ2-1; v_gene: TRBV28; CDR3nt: TGTGCCAGCAGTTTGGATAGGGGGGGCTCCTACAATGAGCAGTTCTTC; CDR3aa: CASSLDRGGSYNEQFF
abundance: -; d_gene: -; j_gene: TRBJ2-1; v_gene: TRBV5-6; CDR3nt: TGTGCCACCCGGGGTATGGGTAATGAGCAGTTCTTC; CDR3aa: CATRGMGNEQFF
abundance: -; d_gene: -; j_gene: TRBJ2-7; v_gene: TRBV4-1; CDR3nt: TGCGCCAGCAGCCAGGTCACCGGGGGTGCTAGTACCTACGAGCAGTACTTC; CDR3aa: CASSQVTGGASTYEQYF
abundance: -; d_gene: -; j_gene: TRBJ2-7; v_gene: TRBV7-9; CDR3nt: TGTGCCAGCAGCTTAGACGCCCCCTACGAGCAGTACTTC; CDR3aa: CASSLDAPYEQYF
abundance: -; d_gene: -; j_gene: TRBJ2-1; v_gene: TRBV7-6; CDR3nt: TGTGCCAGCAGCCTTCCAGGACCCAGCACGAATGAGCAGTTCTTC; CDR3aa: CASSLPGPSTNEQFF
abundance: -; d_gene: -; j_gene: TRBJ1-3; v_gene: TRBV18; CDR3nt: TGTGCCAGCTCACGTGACGAGGACGTTGGAAACACCATATATTTT; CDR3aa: CASSRDEDVGNTIYF
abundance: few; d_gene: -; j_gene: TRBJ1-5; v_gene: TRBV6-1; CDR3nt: TGTGCCAGCCGGGACCCAAGCAATCAGCCCCAGCATTTT; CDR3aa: CASRDPSNQPQHF
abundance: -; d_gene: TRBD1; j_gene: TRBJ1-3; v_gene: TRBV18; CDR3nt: TGTGCCAGCTCACCGACCCGTTGGGACAGGGGGATTTCTGGAAACACCATATATTTT; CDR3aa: CASSPTRWDRGISGNTIYF
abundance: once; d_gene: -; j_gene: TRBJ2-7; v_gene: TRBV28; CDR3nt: TGTGTTAGCCAGGGGTATTTCGTTGGGGAGCAGTACTTC; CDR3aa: CVSQGYFVGEQYF
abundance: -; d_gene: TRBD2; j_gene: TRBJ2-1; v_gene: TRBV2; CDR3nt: TGTGCCAGCAGCGGGGGGAGCTCCTACAATGAGCAGTTCTTC; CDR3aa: CASSGGSSYNEQFF
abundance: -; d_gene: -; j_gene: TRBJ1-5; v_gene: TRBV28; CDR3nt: TGTGCCAGCAGTTTTTTAGATCAGCCCCAGCATTTT; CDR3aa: CASSFLDQPQHF
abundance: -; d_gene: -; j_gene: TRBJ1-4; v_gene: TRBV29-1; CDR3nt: TGCAGCGTTGATGGAGGGGATGAAAAACTGTTTTTT; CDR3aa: CSVDGGDEKLFF
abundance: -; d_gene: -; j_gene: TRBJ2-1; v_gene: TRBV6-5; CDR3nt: TGTGCCAGCAGTTACCACAGGACCTCCTACAATGAGCAGTTCTTC; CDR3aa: CASSYHRTSYNEQFF
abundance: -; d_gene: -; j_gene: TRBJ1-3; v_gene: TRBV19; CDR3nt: TGTGCCAGTAGTATACGTTGGACACTAAGCTCTGGAAACACCATATATTTT; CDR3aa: CASSIRWTLSSGNTIYF
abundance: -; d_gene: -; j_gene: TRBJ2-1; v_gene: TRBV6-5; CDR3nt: TGTGCCAGCAGTTACGCAGGGAATGAGCAGTTCTTC; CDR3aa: CASSYAGNEQFF
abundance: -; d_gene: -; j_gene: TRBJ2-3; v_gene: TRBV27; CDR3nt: TGTGCCAGCAGTTTAGATAGGTACGCAGATACGCAGTATTTT; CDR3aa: CASSLDRYADTQYF
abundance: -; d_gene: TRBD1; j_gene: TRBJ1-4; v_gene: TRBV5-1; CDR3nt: TGCGCCAGCGGAGAACAGGGGACGGGTGAAAAACTGTTTTTT; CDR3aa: CASGEQGTGEKLFF
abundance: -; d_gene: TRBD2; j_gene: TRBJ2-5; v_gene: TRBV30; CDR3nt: TGTGCCTGGAGTGTCCTACGACTAGCCCAAGAGACCCAGTACTTC; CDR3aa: CAWSVLRLAQETQYF
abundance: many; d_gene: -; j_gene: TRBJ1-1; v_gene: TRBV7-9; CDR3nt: TGTGCCAGCAGCTTACAGGGACCGAGGAACACTGAAGCTTTCTTT; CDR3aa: CASSLQGPRNTEAFF
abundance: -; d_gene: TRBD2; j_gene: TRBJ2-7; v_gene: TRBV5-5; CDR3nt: TGTGCCAGCAGCCGGGCTAGCGGGAGGACTCCCTACGAGCAGTACTTC; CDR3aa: CASSRASGRTPYEQYF